The next 23 T cell receptor beta chains were all read from a single sample in a study of blood T cells in healthy people across ages (dated by TCRdb to 2013 to 2016). The library was made by 5' RACE. For sequencing, an Illumina HiSeq 2500 was employed. A second PCR of about 6 to 11 cycles was run with a J-beta primer mix and a sample-barcoded 5' primer. TCRdb passed the public sequencing reads through fastp at Q25 and MiXCR, retaining productive beta sequences. Each CDR3 protein appears once, grouped with its most common genes and DNA. Counted in this sample were around 800,000 distinct CDR3 sequences; 53% of them appeared once. The ten top clones hold approximately 40% of the sample. Sequenced material: blood. All receptors derive from an elderly man in good health.

J is TRBJ2-5 and V is TRBV9; no clear D. The CDR3 runs to 13 residues. Germline-derived CDR1 and CDR2 are SGDLS and YYNGEE. V was shortened by 0 bases and J by 11 bases, with 14 bases between the two germline ends. The CDR3 spells CASSVVFGDEQYF. The CDR3 region has the DNA TGTGCCAGCAGCGTAGTATTTGGGGATGAGCAGTACTTC.

The rearrangement links TRBV10-3 to TRBJ1-1; D perhaps matches TRBD1 (5 bases). The germline V and J ends were trimmed by 3 bases and 8 bases, with 13 bases remaining between them. Looked up from germline, CDR1 is ENHRY and CDR2 is SYGVKD. CDR3 size: 13 residues. CDR3 bases: TGTGCCATCAGTGACGTGGGGGTTCGCGAAGCTTTCTTT. It translates to CAISDVGVREAFF.

The J gene is TRBJ2-1, the V gene TRBV24-1; D call uncertain. Trimming removed 0 bases at V and 9 bases at J, with 5 bases between. The CDR3 extends over 12 amino acids. Germline lookup yields CDR1 KGHDR and CDR2 SFDVKD. The CDR3 sequence is CATSDLPSEQFF. The DNA for the CDR3 is TGTGCCACCAGTGATTTGCCGAGTGAGCAGTTCTTC.

Ten or more counts support this clonotype. CDR3: CSVEVAVSAKNIQYF. CDR3 DNA sequence: TGCAGCGTTGAAGTGGCGGTGTCTGCCAAAAACATTCAGTACTTC. This chain uses TRBV29-1 with TRBJ2-4; no reliable D call. Between the trimmed V and J ends, which lost 1 base and 1 base, there was a span of 11 bases. The germline V gene encodes CDR1 SQVTM and CDR2 ANQGSEA. The CDR3 spans 15 residues. Looking up the rest from reference TRBV29-1 and TRBJ2-4 gives the full variable domain: SAVISQKPSRDICQRGTSLTIQCQVDSQVTMMFWYRQQPGQSLTLIATANQGSEATYESGFVIDKFPISRPNLTFSTLTVSNMSPEDSSIYLCSVEVAVSAKNIQYFGAGTRLSVL.

This clonotype showed up just a few times. The genes are TRBV20-1 and TRBJ2-3; 14 bases are a match to TRBD2. The CDR3 contains 14 residues. V lost 5 bases and J lost 14; bases outside the gene matches: 12. Germline-derived CDR1 and CDR2 are DFQATT and SNEGSKA (reference sequence). The CDR3 loop is CSAGTSGRGRYAYF. The CDR3 nucleotides are TGCAGTGCTGGGACTAGCGGGAGAGGAAGATACGCGTATTTT.

The chain is built from TRBV5-1 and TRBJ2-1; a possible D gene is TRBD2 (6 bases). In germline, CDR1 is SGHRS, CDR2 YFSETQ. Trimming took 4 bases from V and 7 from J, leaving 18 bases between them. The CDR3 runs 15 residues. Here the CDR3 DNA reads TGCGCCAGCAGCCCCGTCACGAGGGAGGAGAATGAGCAGTTCTTC. Protein: CASSPVTREENEQFF. The full variable domain, with the rest looked up from reference TRBV5-1 and TRBJ2-1, is KAGVTQTPRYLIKTRGQQVTLSCSPISGHRSVSWYQQTPGQGLQFLFEYFSETQRNKGNFPGRFSGRQFSNSRSEMNVSTLELGDSALYLCASSPVTREENEQFFGPGTRLTVL.

This clonotype was counted a few times. This chain uses TRBV20-1 with TRBJ2-3, with TRBD2 matching 11 bases. The germline CDR1 and CDR2 sequences are DFQATT and SNEGSKA (reference sequence). The CDR3 is 14 residues long. V was pared by 1 base and J by 3 bases, with 0 bases of the junction left unmatched. CDR3 coding DNA: TGCAGTGCTAGAGCTAGCGGGAGGACAGATACGCAGTATTTT. It translates to CSARASGRTDTQYF.

Details on this clonotype: In this CDR3 the conserved last residue, phenylalanine or tryptophan, is missing, so a read error is likely. The V call is TRBV29-1, the J call TRBJ1-2; a weak D match, TRBD1 (5 bases). Germline CDR1 and CDR2: SQVTM and ANQGSEA. V lost 0 bases, J lost 3 bases, and 14 bases lay in between. The length of the CDR3 is 15 residues. The CDR3, as DNA: TGCAGCGTTGAAGAGGGGCGGGCAGGGCACTATGGCTACACCTTG. This encodes CSVEEGRAGHYGYTL.

Only a few counts were recorded for this clonotype. The J gene is TRBJ2-1, the V gene TRBV3-1; D is undetermined. The CDR3 totals 14 residues. The V end lost 4 bases, the J end lost 8 bases, and 15 bases lay between the germline ends. Per the germline V gene, CDR1 is LGHDT and CDR2 is YNNKEL (reference sequence). This CDR3 is CASSRKAPIYEQFF. The CDR3 DNA is TGTGCCAGCAGCCGGAAGGCTCCAATCTATGAGCAGTTCTTC.

This chain links TRBV7-2 with TRBJ2-1; 10 bases line up with TRBD2. The J call is uncertain, as TRBJ2-7 better fits the DNA end. Germline values: CDR1 SGHTA, CDR2 FQGNSA. The CDR3 extends over 17 amino acids. The CDR3 protein is CASSLVASGRVRNEQYF. CDR3 nucleotides: TGTGCCAGCAGCTTAGTGGCTAGCGGGAGAGTAAGGAATGAGCAGTACTTC.

This clonotype was detected once. The rearrangement uses TRBV10-3 and TRBJ2-3, with 8 bases that match TRBD1. Unmatched junction bases numbered 4, after V lost 7 bases and J lost 1 base. Germline CDR1 is ENHRY and CDR2 is SYGVKD. The CDR3 is 14 residues long. The DNA of the CDR3 is TGTGCCATCACCGTGGACAGGGGCACAGATACGCAGTATTTT. It is translated as CAITVDRGTDTQYF.

The V and J genes are TRBV3-1 and TRBJ2-1, with D possibly matching TRBD2 (5 bases). The CDR3 sequence is 15 residues long. The germline V and J ends were trimmed by 5 bases and 0 bases, with 11 bases remaining between them. Germline assignment: CDR1 LGHDT and CDR2 YNNKEL (reference sequence). CDR3 protein: CASSKLGSSYNEQFF. As DNA, the CDR3 is TGTGCCAGCAGCAAGTTGGGGAGCTCCTACAATGAGCAGTTCTTC.

The rearrangement uses TRBV20-1 and TRBJ2-2; TRBD2 is a possible D gene (5 bases). V was cut by 1 base and J by 5 bases, with 11 bases left in between. CDR3 length: 14 residues. The germline V gene has CDR1 DFQATT and CDR2 SNEGSKA (reference sequence). The CDR3 region has the DNA TGCAGTGCTAGAGTGGGGAGATGGACCGGGGAGCTGTTTTTT. The encoded protein is CSARVGRWTGELFF.

The chain joins TRBV7-3 to TRBJ2-7; 8 bases are shared with TRBD2. After removal of 5 bases from V and 3 bases from J, the junction contained 12 bases not matched to a gene. The CDR3 consists of 16 residues. Germline CDR1 is SGHTA and CDR2 is FQGTGA. This CDR3 reads CASSPQGSGGIYEQYF. CDR3 bases: TGTGCCAGCAGCCCACAGGGCAGCGGGGGAATCTACGAGCAGTACTTC.

The CDR3, as DNA: TGTGCCAGCAGCCCCCACGGGGGGACAGGTGAGCAGTTCTTC. Protein product: CASSPHGGTGEQFF. The rearrangement joins TRBV7-2 to TRBJ2-1; maybe TRBD1 (8 bases). Trimming removed 5 bases from V and 9 bases from J, with 17 bases in between. CDR1 and CDR2 from the germline V gene are SGHTA and FQGNSA. The CDR3 is 14 residues long.

In its sample, this clonotype was seen a few times. This chain uses TRBV20-1 with TRBJ2-1; the match to TRBD2 covers 10 bases. Germline V gene sequence: CDR1 DFQATT, CDR2 SNEGSKA (reference sequence). This CDR3 contains 13 residues. The junction had 9 bases not matched to a gene; V was cut back by 6 bases and J by 10 bases. The CDR3 loop reads CSAVIAGGWEQFF. DNA of the CDR3: TGCAGTGCCGTTATAGCGGGAGGTTGGGAGCAGTTCTTC.

The V and J genes are TRBV20-1 and TRBJ2-7; TRBD1 matches 9 bases. The junction had 3 bases not matched to a gene; V was cut back by 0 bases and J by 3 bases. Germline V gene sequence: CDR1 DFQATT, CDR2 SNEGSKA (reference sequence). This CDR3 has 14 residues. CDR3 DNA: TGCAGTGCTAGAGACCGACAGGGGGTCTACGAGCAGTACTTC. Its protein product is CSARDRQGVYEQYF.

The V call is TRBV20-1, the J call TRBJ2-3; 11 nucleotides line up with TRBD2. CDR3 size: 16 residues. The germline CDR1 and CDR2 sequences are DFQATT and SNEGSKA (reference sequence). The V and J ends lost 1 base and 6 bases, in that order; junction bases with no gene match: 9. CDR3 amino acids: CSARGPGLAVTDTQYF. CDR3 DNA sequence: TGCAGTGCTAGAGGGCCGGGACTAGCGGTCACGGATACGCAGTATTTT.

The rearrangement uses TRBV11-2 and TRBJ2-6; no clear D. V shed 10 bases and J shed 0 bases, with 22 bases lying between them. Germline loops: CDR1 SGHAT, CDR2 FQNNGV. This CDR3 is 18 amino acids long. CDR3 protein: CATSTFRSLDSGANVLTF. The CDR3 DNA reads as TGTGCCACTTCGACCTTTCGCAGCCTCGACTCTGGGGCCAACGTCCTGACTTTC.

This clonotype appeared many times. This sequence joins TRBV6-6 and TRBJ2-7; TRBD1 agrees at 9 bases. Germline V gene lookup returns CDR1 MNHNY and CDR2 SVGAGI (reference sequence). V gave up 6 bases and J gave up 3 bases; unmatched junction bases: 6. The CDR3 runs to 14 residues. The CDR3 sequence: CASSAPGQGYEQYF. The DNA of the CDR3 is TGTGCCAGCAGCGCCCCGGGACAGGGCTACGAGCAGTACTTC.

This clonotype was counted only a few times. The chain carries TRBV5-1 and TRBJ2-7; 11 bases are shared with TRBD2. J was trimmed by 3 bases and V by 5 bases; bases with no gene match: 4. Germline loops: CDR1 SGHRS, CDR2 YFSETQ. The CDR3 contains 14 residues. In nucleotides, the CDR3 is TGCGCCAGCAGGGCCGGGACTAGCGGCTACGAGCAGTACTTC. This codes for CASRAGTSGYEQYF.

The rearrangement uses TRBV2 and TRBJ2-1, with 11 bases lining up with TRBD2. The CDR3 sequence is 15 residues long. The V and J ends lost 2 bases and 12 bases, in that order; junction bases with no gene match: 9. Germline V gene data show CDR1 as SNHLY and CDR2 as FYNNEI. The CDR3 spells CASSETWVAGGTQFF. In nucleotides, the CDR3 is TGTGCCAGCAGTGAAACTTGGGTAGCGGGAGGGACGCAGTTCTTC.

The J gene is TRBJ2-6, the V gene TRBV4-1, with 8 bases identical to TRBD2. This CDR3 has 19 amino acids. Germline CDR1 is MGHRA and CDR2 is YSYEKL. J gave up 4 bases and V 2 bases, and 13 bases lay outside the gene matches. CDR3 nucleotides: TGCGCCAGCAGCCAAATTCGCAGCGGGAGAGGGAAAGGGGCCAACGTCCTGACTTTC. Protein: CASSQIRSGRGKGANVLTF.